The subject of this entry is one T cell receptor (beta chain). Its antigen remains unidentified. At one end the junction does not follow the germline gene, possibly because of a read error. General observations from the study: Larger-cohort validation covered only one TCR beta V-J rearrangement.

From the 5' RACE reads, TCRdb called clonotypes with MiXCR, one entry per CDR3 protein. This repertoire shows some 8,200 distinct CDR3 sequences, 36% found once; its top ten account for over 6.5%. The CDR3 length is 13 residues. CDR1 and CDR2 (germline): SGHRS, YFSETQ. Memory CD4+ T cells were sorted as CD4+CD45RO+CD25- cells. The clonotype originates from a female donor with breast cancer. Sequenced material: tumor-infiltrating memory CD4+ T cells sorted from the breast tumor. The subset denotes: memory CD4+ T cells, CD4+CD45RO+CD25-. This chain connects TRBV5-1 to TRBJ1-2; D uncertain. The CDR3 DNA sequence: TGCGCCAGCAGCTTGGCGAGGGTGGATGGCCACACCTTC. This encodes CASSLARVDGHTF.